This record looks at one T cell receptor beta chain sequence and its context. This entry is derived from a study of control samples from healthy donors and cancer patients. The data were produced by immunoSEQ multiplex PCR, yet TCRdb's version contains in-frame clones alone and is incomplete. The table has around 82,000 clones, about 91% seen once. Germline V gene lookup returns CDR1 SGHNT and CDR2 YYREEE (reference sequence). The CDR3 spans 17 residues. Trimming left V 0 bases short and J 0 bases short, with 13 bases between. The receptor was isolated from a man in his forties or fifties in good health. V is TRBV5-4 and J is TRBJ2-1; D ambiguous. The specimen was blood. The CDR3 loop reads CASSLAWQALSYNEQFF. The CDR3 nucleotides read TGTGCCAGCAGCTTGGCCTGGCAGGCCCTCTCCTACAATGAGCAGTTCTTC.